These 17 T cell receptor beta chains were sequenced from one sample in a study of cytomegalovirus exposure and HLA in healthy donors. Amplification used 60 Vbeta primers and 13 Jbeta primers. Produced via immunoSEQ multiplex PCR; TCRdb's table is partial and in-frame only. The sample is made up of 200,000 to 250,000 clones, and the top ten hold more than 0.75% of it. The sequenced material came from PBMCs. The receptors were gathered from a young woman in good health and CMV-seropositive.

The DNA of the CDR3 is TGTGCCAGCAGCTTAGGTCATTTGAACACTGAAGCTTTCTTT. This codes for CASSLGHLNTEAFF. The V call is TRBV7-6, the J call TRBJ1-1, with no clear D. This CDR3 is 14 amino acids long. V was trimmed by 1 base and J by 0 bases, leaving 6 bases between them. Germline V gene lookup returns CDR1 SGHVS and CDR2 FNYEAQ.

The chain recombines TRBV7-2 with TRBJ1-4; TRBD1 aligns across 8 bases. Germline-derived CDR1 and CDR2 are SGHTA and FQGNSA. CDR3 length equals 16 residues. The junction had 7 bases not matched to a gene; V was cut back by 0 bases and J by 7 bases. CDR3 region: CASSLARAGGGEKLFF. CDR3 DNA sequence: TGTGCCAGCAGCTTAGCGCGGGCAGGGGGCGGTGAAAAACTGTTTTTT. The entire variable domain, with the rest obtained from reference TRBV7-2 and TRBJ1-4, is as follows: GAGVSQSPSNKVTEKGKDVELRCDPISGHTALYWYRQSLGQGLEFLIYFQGNSAPDKSGLPSDRFSAERTGGSVSTLTIQRTQQEDSAVYLCASSLARAGGGEKLFFGSGTQLSVL.

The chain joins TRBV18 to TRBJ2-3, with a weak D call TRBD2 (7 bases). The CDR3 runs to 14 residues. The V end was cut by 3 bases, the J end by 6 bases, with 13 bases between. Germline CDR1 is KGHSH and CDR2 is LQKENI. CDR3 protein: CASSPGLGGDTQYF. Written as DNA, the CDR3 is TGTGCCAGCTCACCCGGACTAGGGGGGGATACGCAGTATTTT. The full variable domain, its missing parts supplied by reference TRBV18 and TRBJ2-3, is NAGVMQNPRHLVRRRGQEARLRCSPMKGHSHVYWYRQLPEEGLKFMVYLQKENIIDESGMPKERFSAEFPKEGPSILRIQQVVRGDSAAYFCASSPGLGGDTQYFGPGTRLTVL.

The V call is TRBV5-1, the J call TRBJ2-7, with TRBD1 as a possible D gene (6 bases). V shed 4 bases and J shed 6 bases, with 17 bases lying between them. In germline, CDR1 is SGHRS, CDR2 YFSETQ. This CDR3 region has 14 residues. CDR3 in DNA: TGCGCCAGCAGCCTAAACACAGGGCGCTCCGAGCAGTACTTC. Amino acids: CASSLNTGRSEQYF.

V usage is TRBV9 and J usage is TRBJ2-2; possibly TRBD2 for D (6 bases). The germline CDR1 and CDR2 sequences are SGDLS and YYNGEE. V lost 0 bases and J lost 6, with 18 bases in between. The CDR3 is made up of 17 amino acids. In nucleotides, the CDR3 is TGTGCCAGCAGCGTAGCTCCCGTAGCGGCGGGTCCCGGGGAGCTGTTTTTT. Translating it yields CASSVAPVAAGPGELFF.

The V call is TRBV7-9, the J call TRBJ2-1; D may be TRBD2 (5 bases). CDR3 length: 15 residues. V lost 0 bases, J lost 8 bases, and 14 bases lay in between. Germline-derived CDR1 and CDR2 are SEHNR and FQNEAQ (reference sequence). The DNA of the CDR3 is TGTGCCAGCAGCTTAGCCAGCGGAGAGGTGGATGAGCAGTTCTTC. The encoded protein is CASSLASGEVDEQFF.

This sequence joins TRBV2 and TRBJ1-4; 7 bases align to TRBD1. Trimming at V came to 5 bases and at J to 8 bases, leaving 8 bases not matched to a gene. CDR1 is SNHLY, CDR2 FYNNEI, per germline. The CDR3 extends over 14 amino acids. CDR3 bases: TGTGCCAGCAGTTCGACAGGGTTGAGGGAAAAACTGTTTTTT. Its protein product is CASSSTGLREKLFF.

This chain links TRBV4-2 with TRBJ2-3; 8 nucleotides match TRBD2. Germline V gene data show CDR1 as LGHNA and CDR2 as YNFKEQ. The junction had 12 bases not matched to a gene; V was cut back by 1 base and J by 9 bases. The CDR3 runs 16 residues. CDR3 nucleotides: TGTGCCAGCAGCCAAGTGAATCGGGGGGGCGGGGGAACGCAGTATTTT. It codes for CASSQVNRGGGGTQYF.

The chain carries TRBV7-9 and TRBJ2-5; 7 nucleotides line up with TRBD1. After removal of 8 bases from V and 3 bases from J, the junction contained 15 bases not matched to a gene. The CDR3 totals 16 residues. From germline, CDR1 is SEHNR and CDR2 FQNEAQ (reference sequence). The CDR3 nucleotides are TGTGCCAGCCCAAAGGGGGCAGACCACACGAAAGAGACCCAGTACTTC. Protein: CASPKGADHTKETQYF.

CDR3 region: CASSGGLAGPTPYNEQFF. CDR3 coding DNA: TGCGCCAGCAGTGGCGGGCTAGCGGGACCCACCCCTTACAATGAGCAGTTCTTC. V and J are TRBV10-1 and TRBJ2-1, with 9 bases matching TRBD2. J gave up 4 bases and V 4 bases, and 14 bases lay outside the gene matches. Germline V CDR1 and CDR2: WNHNN, SYGVQD (reference sequence). The CDR3 extends over 18 amino acids.

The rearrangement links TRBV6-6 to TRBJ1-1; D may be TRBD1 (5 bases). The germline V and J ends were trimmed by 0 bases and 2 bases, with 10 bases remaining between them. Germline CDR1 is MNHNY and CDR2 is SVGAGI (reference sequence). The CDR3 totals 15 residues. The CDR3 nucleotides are TGTGCCAGCAGTTACTCCGCAGGGACTAACACTGAAGCTTTCTTT. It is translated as CASSYSAGTNTEAFF.

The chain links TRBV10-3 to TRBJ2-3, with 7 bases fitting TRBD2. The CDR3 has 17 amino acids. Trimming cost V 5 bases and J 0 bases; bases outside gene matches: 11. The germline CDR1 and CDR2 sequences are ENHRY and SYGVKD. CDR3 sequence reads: CAISLRGSGDSTDTQYF. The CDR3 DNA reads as TGTGCCATCAGTCTTCGGGGGAGCGGGGATAGCACAGATACGCAGTATTTT.

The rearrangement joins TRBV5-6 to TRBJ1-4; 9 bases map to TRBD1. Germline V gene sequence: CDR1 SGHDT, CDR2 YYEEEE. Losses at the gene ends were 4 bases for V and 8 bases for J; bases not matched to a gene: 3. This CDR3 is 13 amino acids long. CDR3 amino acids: CASSPDRGEKLFF. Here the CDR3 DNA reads TGTGCCAGCAGCCCGGACAGGGGAGAAAAACTGTTTTTT.

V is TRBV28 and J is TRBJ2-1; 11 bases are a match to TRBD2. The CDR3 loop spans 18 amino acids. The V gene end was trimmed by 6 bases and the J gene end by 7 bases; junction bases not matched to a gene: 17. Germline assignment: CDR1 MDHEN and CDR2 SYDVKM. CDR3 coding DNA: TGTGCCAGCAGCTATCTAGCGGGAGGACCAATAATCGGGAATGAGCAGTTCTTC. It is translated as CASSYLAGGPIIGNEQFF.

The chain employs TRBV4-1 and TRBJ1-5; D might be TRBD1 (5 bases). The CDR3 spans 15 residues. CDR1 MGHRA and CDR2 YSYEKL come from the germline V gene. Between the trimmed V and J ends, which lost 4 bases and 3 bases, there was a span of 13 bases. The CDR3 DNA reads TGCGCCAGCAGCCTCGTGGAGGGGAACAATCAGCCCCAGCATTTT. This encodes CASSLVEGNNQPQHF.

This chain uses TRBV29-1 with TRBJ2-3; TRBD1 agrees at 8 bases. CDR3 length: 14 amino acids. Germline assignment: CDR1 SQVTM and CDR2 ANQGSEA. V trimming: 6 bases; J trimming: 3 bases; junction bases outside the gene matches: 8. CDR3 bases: TGCAGCGTAGATGGACAGGGAGTTACAGATACGCAGTATTTT. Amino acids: CSVDGQGVTDTQYF.

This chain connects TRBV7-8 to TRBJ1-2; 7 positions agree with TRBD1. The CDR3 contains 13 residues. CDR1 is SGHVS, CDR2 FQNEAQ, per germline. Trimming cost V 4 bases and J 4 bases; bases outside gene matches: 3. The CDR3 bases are TGTGCCAGCAGCTCCGGGACAGTCTATGGCTACACCTTC. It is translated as CASSSGTVYGYTF.